Sequencing of this T cell receptor (beta chain) was carried out in a study of blood T cell repertoires in COVID-19. V lost 5 bases to trimming and J lost 4 bases, with 12 bases between them. CDR3 length: 14 amino acids. Per the germline V gene, CDR1 is MNHNY and CDR2 is SVGAGI (reference sequence). Generated by immunoSEQ multiplex PCR, the TCRdb table keeps only in-frame clones and is missing some. The sample includes about 100,000 clones, less than 90% of them seen just once. Sequencing was performed on peripheral blood. The origin of this receptor is an elderly man with acute or convalescent COVID-19. This sequence joins TRBV6-6 and TRBJ2-1; no reliable D call. The CDR3 reads CASSIRRRYNEQFF. The CDR3 coding sequence is TGTGCCAGCAGTATTAGGAGACGATACAATGAGCAGTTCTTC.